This T cell receptor beta chain is from a study of T-cell reconstitution after alpha-beta-depleted transplantation in children (TCRdb year 2016). Regarding the complete study: Using TCR repertoire profiling, the study followed T-cell immune reconstitution in a quantitative way in children after TCRalphabeta/CD19-depleted allogeneic hematopoietic cell transplantation.

The library was generated by PCR. The instrument given in TCRdb is Illumina HiSeq 2500. To normalize quantification of the TCRbeta repertoire, the TCR libraries were built with molecular barcoding that relied on unique molecular identifiers. In TCRdb, the public reads were trimmed at Q25 with fastp and aligned with MiXCR, with productive beta chains retained. Entries are consolidated by CDR3 protein sequence, retaining the most common genes and DNA. A total of hundreds of thousands of distinct CDR3 sequences appear in this sample, 30% to 35% of them only once. The ten top clones hold around 2.4% of the sample. CDR1 is given as DFQATT and CDR2 as SNEGSKA, both from the germline V gene (reference sequence). The CDR3 sequence holds 11 residues, the cysteine and phenylalanine included. Only the CDR3 part of the read is kept: 33 bases, read in frame from the first base. Cut back by 2 bases and 8 bases, the V and J ends lie 10 bases apart.

Remarks on this clonotype: Its antigen has not been determined. No clone much larger than this one lies a single base away; base qualities are absent.

This material consisted of PBMCs from the stem cell graft donor, taken from the stem cell graft. The receptor chain draws on TRBV20-1 and TRBJ2-7; confidence is insufficient to name the D gene. The receptor comes from a human donor who donated a stem cell graft to a child with aplastic anemia. The CDR3 corresponds to CSARSPWKQYF. The DNA sequence reads TGCAGTGCTAGAAGCCCCTGGAAGCAGTACTTC.